This entry features one T cell receptor beta chain sequence. Its antigen is unidentified. Focal radiation and CTLA-4 blockade (ipilimumab) were tested in chemo-refractory metastatic non-small-cell lung cancer patients. Germline CDR1 SGDLS, CDR2 YYNGEE. Trimming removed 4 bases at V and 3 bases at J, with 11 bases between. This CDR3 is 13 amino acids long. The repertoire was sequenced with immunoSEQ multiplex PCR; TCRdb's copy has only in-frame clones and lacks some. The sample gives around 80,000 clones, about 84% of which show up once; around 0.72% is in the top ten. This entry comes from a study of radiotherapy plus CTLA-4 blockade in lung cancer. Across the study: There were objective responses in 18% of patients, and around 31% had disease control. General study results and limits: TCR clones of tumor origin grew in blood after radiotherapy plus ipilimumab. The best predictor of response was reported to be early blood T cell clone dynamics, with interferon-beta.

Material: peripheral blood, obtained from a patient treated with radiotherapy plus ipilimumab. The chain has TRBV9 and TRBJ2-7; TRBD2 is a possible D gene (6 bases). The source is a human donor with non-small cell lung cancer who had stable disease on radiotherapy plus ipilimumab. The CDR3 bases are TGTGCCAGCAGCCCGACGACTAGCTACGAGCAGTACTTC. This sequence encodes CASSPTTSYEQYF.